This TCR beta chain was observed in a study of T cell repertoires in cytomegalovirus infection (dated by TCRdb to the late 2010s). Study-wide context: Donor HLA type was relevant to the analysis, because carriage of CMV infection together with the matching HLA type was indicated by public TCR beta signatures.

With respect to this clonotype: Its antigen is currently not known. No base-level quality is on record; no much larger clone is a single base apart.

Sequencing relied on an Illumina HiSeq 1500. TCRdb took the public reads, trimmed them with fastp at Q25, ran MiXCR for clone calling and kept in-frame beta chains. Each record represents a unique CDR3 protein, reported with the most common genes and DNA among its rows. The sample includes some 680,000 distinct CDR3 sequences, with about a third observed a single time. Roughly 2.8% of the sample is in the top ten clones. Trimming takes 3 bases from V and 0 bases from J, and the germline ends sit 11 bases apart. As encoded in the germline V gene, CDR1 is ENHRY while CDR2 is SYGVKD. The CDR3 measures 15 amino acids from cysteine to phenylalanine. Left in the record is the CDR3 DNA by itself, 45 bases read in frame from the first base. Here is what the overall study found, with its caveats: The ex vivo response was dominated by HLA-C-restricted CMV-specific TCR beta clonotypes, which also provided the single most frequent clonotype in two of eight donors. Carriers of CMV infection plus the relevant HLA type were discriminated by the cumulative frequency of public TCR beta family members in the study cohort and in an independent roughly 400-donor cohort.

Here the chain combines TRBV10-3 and TRBJ1-1, with no confident D gene call. The sample consisted of PBMCs. This sequence was found in a human donor in good health (CMV status not recorded). Some clones in this sample may be carry-over from other donors' samples. The CDR3 region reads CAISEGDLMNTEAFF. The DNA sequence is as follows: TGTGCCATCAGTGAAGGCGACCTGATGAACACTGAAGCTTTCTTT.